The entry below describes one T cell receptor (beta chain). Its specificity is unknown. The V gene lost 0 bases and the J gene lost 3 bases, with 15 bases spanning the gap. Germline CDR1 is LGHNA and CDR2 is YNFKEQ. The CDR3 consists of 18 residues. The record originates from a study of T cell repertoires in cytomegalovirus infection. Study as a whole: Peptides in the study included HLA-C-restricted and HLA-B-restricted CMV epitopes. CMV infection and matching HLA type were both indicated by public TCR beta signatures.

TCRdb re-called the reads through MiXCR, storing one row per CDR3 protein. The sample has 75,000 to 95,000 distinct CDR3 sequences; around 49% are singletons. The study, taken as a whole, reports: What dominated the ex vivo response were HLA-C-restricted CMV-specific TCR beta clonotypes. Summed frequency of shared TCR beta families picked out CMV carriers who also had the relevant HLA.

The starting material was CD8+ T cells from cultured PBMCs, obtained from culture after CMV antigen stimulation. This chain uses TRBV4-2 with TRBJ1-6; no definite D call. The source of this sequence is a human donor in good health (CMV status not recorded). Some clones in this sample may be carry-over from other donors' samples. CDR3 sequence (DNA): TGTGCCAGCAGCCAAGATCCAGCGGGGTCGAACTATAATTCACCCCTCCACTTT. It translates to CASSQDPAGSNYNSPLHF.